This T cell receptor (beta chain) was sequenced during a study of T cells after posttransplantation cyclophosphamide (dated by TCRdb to the mid-2010s). Context from the whole study: The study tracked T cell repertoire reconstitution by TRB sequencing after myeloablative bone marrow transplantation using posttransplantation cyclophosphamide as GVHD prophylaxis. Because TRA and TRB clonality correlated tightly in roughly 10 samples, the subsequent TCR analyses were limited to TRB only. Public TRB sequences were compared against a database of over 3,000 sequences linked to responses to pathogens, tumor antigens, self-antigens and alloantigens. Samples from a few dozen PTCy-treated patients, along with samples from about 17 of their related bone marrow donors, underwent antigen receptor sequencing. Blood from all 30 or so PTCy patients who had 1-year posttransplant specimens underwent TRB sequencing. In 3 patients, up to 3 additional blood samples taken between 2 and 5.2 years after transplant also underwent TRB sequencing, as did pretransplant blood from a handful of patients. Findings and caveats that apply to the study as a whole: Donor-recipient similarity was low at 1-2 months but increased during the first year, and donor CD8+ memory clones often dominated later blood repertoires. Across roughly 40 patients, recipient CMV seropositivity and CMV reactivation were highly associated with TRB clonality; PTCy diversity was similar to CNI/methotrexate controls. The TRB repertoires of T cells infiltrating skin or GI tract showed only limited overlap with the TRB repertoires of T cells in blood.

This clone has a count of ten or more. Its antigen remains unidentified. No qualities accompany the bases; no much larger clone lies one base away. TRB sequencing used genomic DNA with the immunoSEQ assay at survey resolution or the hsTCRB kit. The authors' analysis ran thus. Initial read processing used immunoSEQ software, and repertoire analyses used the LymphoSeq R package. Clonality was computed as 1 minus normalized Shannon entropy; Gini coefficient was also calculated for each TRB dataset. Phenotypes of unsorted samples were inferred by mapping TRB sequences from sorted subsets of the recipient or donor onto unsorted samples of the same recipient. The table comes from immuneACCESS by way of TCRdb, which keeps in-frame sequences with V and J called. Part of the clones is missing from these tables; in studies checked, under half for an unresolved V gene and the rest for unknown reasons. V and J calls and clone size are copied from that table; D and trimming were computed from the DNA. For this sample the table reports approximately 26,000 clones, with no clone seen just once. The ten largest clones add up to 4% to 5.5% of the sample.

From cysteine to phenylalanine, the CDR3 is 14 amino acids long. The only DNA kept is the CDR3, 42 bases in frame from the first base. V gives up 2 bases and J gives up 5 bases, and the segment between their germline ends measures 10 bases. The germline V gene sets CDR1 to SGHTA and CDR2 to FQGNSA. On the day of marrow donation, related bone marrow donors gave peripheral blood samples. Mononuclear cells from peripheral blood and bone marrow were separated by Ficoll-Hypaque density centrifugation and then cryopreserved. The chain links TRBV7-2 with TRBJ2-1; the D region possibly corresponds to TRBD1 (5 bases align). The clonotype comes from a woman aged 45-65 years in good health, CMV-negative, and a related stem cell transplant donor. The sequencing sample was made of PBMCs. CDR3 region: CASSLWQGDNEQFF. The DNA sequence is given as TGTGCCAGCAGCTTATGGCAGGGCGACAATGAGCAGTTCTTC.